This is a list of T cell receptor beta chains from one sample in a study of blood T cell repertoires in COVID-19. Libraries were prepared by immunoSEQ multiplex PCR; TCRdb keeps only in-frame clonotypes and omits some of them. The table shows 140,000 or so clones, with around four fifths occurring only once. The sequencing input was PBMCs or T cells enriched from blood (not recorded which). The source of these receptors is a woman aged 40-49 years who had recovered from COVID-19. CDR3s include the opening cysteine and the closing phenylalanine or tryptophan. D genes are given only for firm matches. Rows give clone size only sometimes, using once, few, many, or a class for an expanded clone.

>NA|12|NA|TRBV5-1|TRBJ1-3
CASSPSGNTIYF
TGCGCCAGCAGCCCTTCGGGAAACACCATATATTTT
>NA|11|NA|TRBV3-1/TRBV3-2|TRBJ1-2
CASSHPGVYTF
TGTGCCAGCAGCCATCCAGGGGTTTACACCTTC
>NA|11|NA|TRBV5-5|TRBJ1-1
CASRLNTEAFF
TGTGCCAGCCGGTTGAACACTGAAGCTTTCTTT
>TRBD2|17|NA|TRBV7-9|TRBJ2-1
CASSLSALAGVGNEQFF
TGTGCCAGCAGCTTATCCGCCCTAGCGGGAGTTGGAAATGAGCAGTTCTTC
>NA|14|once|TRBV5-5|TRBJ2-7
CASSIPANPYEQYF
TGTGCCAGCAGTATTCCCGCGAATCCCTACGAGCAGTACTTC
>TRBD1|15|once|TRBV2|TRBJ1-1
CANFPGQGAVTEAFF
TGTGCCAACTTCCCGGGACAGGGGGCGGTAACTGAAGCTTTCTTT
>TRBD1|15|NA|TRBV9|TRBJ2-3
CASTDRGQITDTQYF
TGTGCCAGCACCGACAGGGGACAAATCACAGATACGCAGTATTTT
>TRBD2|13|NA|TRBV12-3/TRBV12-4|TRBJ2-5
CATARAGQETQYF
TGTGCCACCGCCCGAGCGGGGCAAGAGACCCAGTACTTC
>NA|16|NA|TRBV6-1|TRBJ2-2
CASSGGRGRNTGELFF
TGTGCCAGCAGTGGAGGGCGGGGTCGAAACACCGGGGAGCTGTTTTTT
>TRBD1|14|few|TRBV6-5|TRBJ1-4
CASSSGQGWEKLFF
TGTGCCAGCAGTTCGGGACAGGGGTGGGAAAAACTGTTTTTT
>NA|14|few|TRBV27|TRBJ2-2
CASSLSGGSGELFF
TGTGCCAGCAGTTTATCGGGAGGTTCCGGGGAGCTGTTTTTT
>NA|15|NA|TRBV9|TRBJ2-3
CASSVSGGLTDTQYF
TGTGCCAGCAGCGTTAGCGGAGGACTCACAGATACGCAGTATTTT
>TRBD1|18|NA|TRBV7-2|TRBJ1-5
CASSLEFLTGEADQPQHF
TGTGCCAGCAGCTTAGAATTCCTAACAGGGGAAGCAGATCAGCCCCAGCATTTT
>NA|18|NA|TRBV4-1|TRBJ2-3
CASSFREGRASSTDTQYF
TGCGCCAGCAGCTTTAGGGAAGGGCGGGCCTCTAGCACAGATACGCAGTATTTT
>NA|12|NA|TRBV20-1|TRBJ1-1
CSASKRGDEAFF
TGCAGTGCTAGTAAACGGGGGGACGAAGCTTTCTTT
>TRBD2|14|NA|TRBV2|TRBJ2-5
CARASGGSQETQYF
TGTGCCAGAGCTAGCGGGGGTTCTCAAGAGACCCAGTACTTC
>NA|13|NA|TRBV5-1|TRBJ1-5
CASSHQGNQPQHF
TGCGCCAGCAGCCACCAGGGCAATCAGCCCCAGCATTTT
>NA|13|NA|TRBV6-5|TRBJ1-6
CASRLRQTSPLHF
TGTGCCAGCAGGCTCAGACAGACTTCACCCCTCCACTTT
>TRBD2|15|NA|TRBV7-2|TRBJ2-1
CASSKTSGANNEQFF
TGTGCCAGCAGCAAGACTAGCGGGGCAAACAATGAGCAGTTCTTC
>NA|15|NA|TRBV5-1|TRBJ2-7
CASSLAPGSTYEQYF
TGCGCCAGCAGCTTGGCACCAGGAAGTACCTACGAGCAGTACTTC
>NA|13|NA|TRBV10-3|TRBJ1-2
CAISTQEYYGYTF
TGTGCCATCAGTACACAGGAATACTATGGCTACACCTTC
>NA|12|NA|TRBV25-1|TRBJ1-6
CASNAGNSPLHF
TGTGCCAGCAATGCCGGTAATTCACCCCTCCACTTT
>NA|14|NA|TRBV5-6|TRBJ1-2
CASSLASLHYGYTF
TGTGCCAGCAGCTTGGCGAGTCTGCACTATGGCTACACCTTC
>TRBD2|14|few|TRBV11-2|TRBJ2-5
CASSLQAGVKTQYF
TGTGCCAGCAGCTTACAAGCGGGGGTGAAGACCCAGTACTTC
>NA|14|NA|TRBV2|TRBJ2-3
CASSDLRFKDTQYF
TGTGCCAGCAGTGATTTGCGGTTCAAAGATACGCAGTATTTT
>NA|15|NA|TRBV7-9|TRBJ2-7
CASSPERGGSDEQYF
TGTGCCAGCAGCCCCGAGAGAGGGGGAAGCGACGAGCAGTACTTC
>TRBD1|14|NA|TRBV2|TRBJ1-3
CASRDRATGNTIYF
TGTGCCAGCAGAGACAGGGCGACTGGAAACACCATATATTTT
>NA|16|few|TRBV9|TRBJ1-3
CASSVDPGIAGNTIYF
TGTGCCAGCAGCGTAGACCCAGGGATCGCTGGAAACACCATATATTTT